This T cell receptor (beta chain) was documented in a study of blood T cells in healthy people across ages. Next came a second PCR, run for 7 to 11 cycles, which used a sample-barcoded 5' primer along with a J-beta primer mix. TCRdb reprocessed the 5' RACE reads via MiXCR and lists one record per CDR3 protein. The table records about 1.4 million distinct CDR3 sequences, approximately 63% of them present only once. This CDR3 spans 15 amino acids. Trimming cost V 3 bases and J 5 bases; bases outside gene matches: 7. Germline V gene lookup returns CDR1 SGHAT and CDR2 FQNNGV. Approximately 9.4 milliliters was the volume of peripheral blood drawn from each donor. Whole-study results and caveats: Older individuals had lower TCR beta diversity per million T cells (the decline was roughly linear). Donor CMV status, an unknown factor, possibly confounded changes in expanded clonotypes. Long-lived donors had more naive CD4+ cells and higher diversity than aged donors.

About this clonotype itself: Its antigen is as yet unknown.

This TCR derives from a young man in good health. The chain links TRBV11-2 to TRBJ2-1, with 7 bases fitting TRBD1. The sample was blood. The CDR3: CASSFVYRGDNEQFF. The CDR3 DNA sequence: TGTGCCAGCAGCTTTGTCTACAGGGGAGACAATGAGCAGTTCTTC. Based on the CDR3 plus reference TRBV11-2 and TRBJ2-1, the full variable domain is EAGVAQSPRYKIIEKRQSVAFWCNPISGHATLYWYQQILGQGPKLLIQFQNNGVVDDSQLPKDRFSAERLKGVDSTLKIQPAKLEDSAVYLCASSFVYRGDNEQFFGPGTRLTVL.